Reported below is one T cell receptor beta chain. One entry per CDR3 protein results from TCRdb running MiXCR on the 5' RACE reads. The sample yields some 250,000 distinct CDR3 sequences, 20% to 30% seen once. The CDR3 is 15 amino acids. Germline V CDR1 and CDR2: SGHRS, YFSETQ. V gave up 0 bases and J gave up 5 bases, with 14 bases separating them. The data are from a study of CD8 T cells in ankylosing spondylitis. This TCR was recovered from a male donor with ankylosing spondylitis or in good health (not recorded which). V usage is TRBV5-1 and J usage is TRBJ2-5; D is unclear. The sample comprised blood, either unsorted or a sorted T cell fraction (not recorded which). DNA of the CDR3: TGCGCCAGCAGCTTGGAGGCCGCCGGTGGGGAGACCCAGTACTTC. As protein: CASSLEAAGGETQYF.